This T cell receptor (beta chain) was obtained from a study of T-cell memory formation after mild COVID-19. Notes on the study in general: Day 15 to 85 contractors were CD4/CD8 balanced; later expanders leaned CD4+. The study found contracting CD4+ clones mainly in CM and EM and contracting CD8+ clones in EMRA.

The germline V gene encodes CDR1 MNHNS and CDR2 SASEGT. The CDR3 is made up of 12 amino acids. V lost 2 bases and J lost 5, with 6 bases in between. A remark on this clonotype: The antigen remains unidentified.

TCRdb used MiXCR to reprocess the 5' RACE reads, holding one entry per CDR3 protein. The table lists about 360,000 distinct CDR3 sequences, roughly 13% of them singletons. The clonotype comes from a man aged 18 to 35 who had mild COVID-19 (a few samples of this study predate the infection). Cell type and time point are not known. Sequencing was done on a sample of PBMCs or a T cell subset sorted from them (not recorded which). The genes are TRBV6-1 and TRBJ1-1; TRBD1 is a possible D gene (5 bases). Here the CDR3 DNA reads TGTGCCAGCAGTGAAACAGGAACTGAAGCTTTCTTT. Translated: CASSETGTEAFF.